Listed below are T cell receptor beta chains from one sample, sequenced in a study of cytotoxic CD8 clonotypes in ibrutinib-treated CLL. Using immunoSEQ multiplex PCR, the repertoire was profiled, and TCRdb retains in-frame clones only, with some absent. The sample yields some 150,000 clones, 80% seen once. The specimen was PBMCs, collected after 36 months of ibrutinib treatment. The receptor set was obtained from a human donor with chronic lymphocytic leukemia. The CDR3 runs from the conserved cysteine through the conserved F or W. D genes are given only for firm matches. Size is omitted from some rows. Given values are once, few, many or a class for expanded clones.

V: TRBV18
D: NA
size: NA
J: TRBJ2-3
DNA: TGTGCCAGCTCCCCCAGGGGCATCCACACAGATACGCAGTATTTT
CDR3: CASSPRGIHTDTQYF

V: TRBV15
D: NA
size: NA
J: TRBJ2-1
DNA: TGTGCCACCAGCAGACAAACTAGCCCGCGTGAGCAGTTCTTC
CDR3: CATSRQTSPREQFF

V: TRBV6-1
D: TRBD1
size: NA
J: TRBJ2-6
DNA: TGTGCCAGCAGTGAATATCTCGACAGGGTAACCGACTCTGGGGCCAACGTCCTGACTTTC
CDR3: CASSEYLDRVTDSGANVLTF

V: TRBV28
D: TRBD2
size: once
J: TRBJ2-1
DNA: TGTGCCAGCAGTTTAGTCGCGGGGGTGAGGAATGAGCAGTTCTTC
CDR3: CASSLVAGVRNEQFF

V: TRBV10-3
D: NA
size: NA
J: TRBJ1-5
DNA: TGTGCCATCAGGCCCCAGGAAAGGAGCAATCAGCCCCAGCATTTT
CDR3: CAIRPQERSNQPQHF

V: TRBV5-4
D: NA
size: NA
J: TRBJ2-7
DNA: TGTGCCAGCAGCTTCAAAGGGAACTACGAGCAGTACTTC
CDR3: CASSFKGNYEQYF

V: TRBV18
D: NA
size: NA
J: TRBJ1-2
DNA: TGTGCCAGCTCACGGGAGGAGCTCTATGGCTACACCTTC
CDR3: CASSREELYGYTF

V: TRBV2
D: NA
size: once
J: TRBJ1-5
DNA: TGTGCCAGCAGCAGGAGTGGCAATCAGCCCCAGCATTTT
CDR3: CASSRSGNQPQHF

V: TRBV10-3
D: TRBD1
size: NA
J: TRBJ2-7
DNA: TGTGCCAGCGTCGGACAGGGTGCTTACGAGCAGTACTTC
CDR3: CASVGQGAYEQYF

V: TRBV28
D: NA
size: NA
J: TRBJ2-7
DNA: TGTGCCAGCAGTTTTCTCCGAGGGGTGCAGTACTTC
CDR3: CASSFLRGVQYF

V: TRBV18
D: TRBD1
size: NA
J: TRBJ1-1
DNA: TGTGCCAGCTCATCAGAAACCCGGGACAGGGCTGAAGCTTTCTTT
CDR3: CASSSETRDRAEAFF

V: TRBV7-9
D: TRBD2
size: NA
J: TRBJ2-1
DNA: TGTGCCAGCAGCGCCGGGACTAGTGTCGATGAGCAGTTCTTC
CDR3: CASSAGTSVDEQFF

V: TRBV5-8
D: TRBD1
size: once
J: TRBJ1-2
DNA: TGTGCCAGCAGCCCAGCCCGACAGGGCTATGGCTACACCTTC
CDR3: CASSPARQGYGYTF

V: TRBV28
D: TRBD1
size: NA
J: TRBJ2-3
DNA: TGTGCCAGCAGTTTAAGGGCCGGGACAGGGGTTATAGATACGCAGTATTTT
CDR3: CASSLRAGTGVIDTQYF

V: TRBV5-4
D: NA
size: NA
J: TRBJ2-2
DNA: TGTGCCAGCAGCGAAACAGGGATGAACACCGGGGAGCTGTTTTTT
CDR3: CASSETGMNTGELFF

V: TRBV2
D: TRBD2
size: few
J: TRBJ2-5
DNA: TGTGCCAGCAGTGAATATGCGGGGGGGCCAGAGACCCAGTACTTC
CDR3: CASSEYAGGPETQYF

V: TRBV6-1
D: NA
size: NA
J: TRBJ2-7
DNA: TGTGCCAGCAGTGAAAGTGCTCTACTATCCTACGAGCAGTACTTC
CDR3: CASSESALLSYEQYF

V: TRBV5-1
D: TRBD1
size: many
J: TRBJ2-2
DNA: TGCGCCACGGGACAGGGCGCGAACACCGGGGAGCTGTTTTTT
CDR3: CATGQGANTGELFF

V: TRBV5-1
D: NA
size: NA
J: TRBJ1-3
DNA: TGCGCCAGCAGCCCGACAGCTGGAAACACCATATATTTT
CDR3: CASSPTAGNTIYF

V: TRBV7-9
D: TRBD1
size: NA
J: TRBJ1-5
DNA: TGTGCCAGCAGCCCACAGGGGGCAAGCAATCAGCCCCAGCATTTT
CDR3: CASSPQGASNQPQHF

V: TRBV7-8
D: TRBD1
size: NA
J: TRBJ2-5
DNA: TGTGCCAGCAGCAGGACAGGGGCCCTCCAAGAGACCCAGTACTTC
CDR3: CASSRTGALQETQYF

V: TRBV7-9
D: TRBD1
size: NA
J: TRBJ1-4
DNA: TGTGCCAGCAGCTTCGGGACAGGGGTTAATGAAAAACTGTTTTTT
CDR3: CASSFGTGVNEKLFF

V: TRBV2
D: NA
size: NA
J: TRBJ2-1
DNA: TGTGCCAGCAGGGGTGGGGGCAATGAGCAGTTCTTC
CDR3: CASRGGGNEQFF

V: TRBV5-1
D: NA
size: NA
J: TRBJ2-3
DNA: TGCGCCAGCAGGGCCGGGACAGTCGGACTAGCCGGCACAGATACGCAGTATTTT
CDR3: CASRAGTVGLAGTDTQYF

V: TRBV7-8
D: TRBD1
size: few
J: TRBJ2-1
DNA: TGTGCCAGCAGCCCTCGGGACAGGGGCTACAATGAGCAGTTCTTC
CDR3: CASSPRDRGYNEQFF

V: TRBV10-2
D: TRBD1
size: NA
J: TRBJ2-1
DNA: TGCGCCAGCAGTGGGACAGGGGGCTACAATGAGCAGTTCTTC
CDR3: CASSGTGGYNEQFF

V: TRBV12-5
D: TRBD1
size: NA
J: TRBJ1-1
DNA: TGTGCTAGTGCTCCCACAGGGGGCACTGAAGCTTTCTTT
CDR3: CASAPTGGTEAFF

V: TRBV4-1
D: NA
size: NA
J: TRBJ1-2
DNA: TGCGCCAGCAGCCAAGATCAGGGCCGTAACTATGGCTACACCTTC
CDR3: CASSQDQGRNYGYTF

V: TRBV6-6
D: TRBD2
size: NA
J: TRBJ2-1
DNA: TGTGCCAGCAGTTACGCGGAGACTAGCGGGGGAAATGAGCAGTTCTTC
CDR3: CASSYAETSGGNEQFF

V: TRBV6-5
D: TRBD1
size: NA
J: TRBJ1-2
DNA: TGTGCCAGCAGTCAACAGGGGAACTATGGCTACACCTTC
CDR3: CASSQQGNYGYTF

V: TRBV19
D: NA
size: NA
J: TRBJ2-2
DNA: TGTGCCAGTAGCCCTCGGATGGGGAGCGGTAACACCGGGGAGCTGTTTTTT
CDR3: CASSPRMGSGNTGELFF

V: TRBV6-1
D: TRBD1
size: once
J: TRBJ1-1
DNA: TGTGCCAGCAACGGACAGGCCTCTTTCTTT
CDR3: CASNGQASFF

V: TRBV6-5
D: TRBD1
size: NA
J: TRBJ2-7
DNA: TGTGCCAGCAGTTACGGACAGGTAGCTTACGAGCAGTACTTC
CDR3: CASSYGQVAYEQYF

V: TRBV5-1
D: NA
size: NA
J: TRBJ2-2
DNA: TGCGCCAGCAGCTTGTTCGGGGGGGAGCTGTTTTTT
CDR3: CASSLFGGELFF

V: TRBV7-9
D: NA
size: NA
J: TRBJ1-2
DNA: TGTGCCAGCAGCTTAGCCTTCCAGGGATCCTATGGCTACACCTTC
CDR3: CASSLAFQGSYGYTF

V: TRBV18
D: NA
size: NA
J: TRBJ2-1
DNA: TGTGCCAGCTCAAAGGACCCTGGATCTTACAATGAGCAGTTCTTC
CDR3: CASSKDPGSYNEQFF

V: TRBV5-1
D: NA
size: NA
J: TRBJ1-5
DNA: TGCGCCAGCAGCTTGGGTGGAGGCAATCAGCCCCAGCATTTT
CDR3: CASSLGGGNQPQHF

V: TRBV6-5
D: NA
size: NA
J: TRBJ1-2
DNA: TGTGCCAGGATGGTTCCAGGGGACTCCTACTATGGCTACACCTTC
CDR3: CARMVPGDSYYGYTF

V: TRBV11-2
D: NA
size: NA
J: TRBJ1-3
DNA: TGTGCCAGCAGCTTTTATTACGGGACGGCCTCTGGAAACACCATATATTTT
CDR3: CASSFYYGTASGNTIYF

V: TRBV11-2
D: NA
size: NA
J: TRBJ1-1
DNA: TGTGCCAGCAGCTTAGATCGATTAGGGGTTACTGAAGCTTTCTTT
CDR3: CASSLDRLGVTEAFF

V: TRBV6-6
D: NA
size: NA
J: TRBJ2-2
DNA: TGTGCCAGCAGTTACTGGTTTCTTCAGACCGGGGAGCTGTTTTTT
CDR3: CASSYWFLQTGELFF

V: TRBV15
D: NA
size: NA
J: TRBJ2-7
DNA: TGTGCCACCAGCAGAGACTTGATAGGCTCCTACGAGCAGTACTTC
CDR3: CATSRDLIGSYEQYF

V: TRBV13
D: TRBD1
size: NA
J: TRBJ2-1
DNA: TGTGCCAGCAGCCCGGACAGGGCTGACTACAATGAGCAGTTCTTC
CDR3: CASSPDRADYNEQFF

V: TRBV2
D: NA
size: NA
J: TRBJ1-4
DNA: TGTGCCAGCAGTGAAGGCGGAGAGGGTGAAAAACTGTTTTTT
CDR3: CASSEGGEGEKLFF

V: TRBV19
D: NA
size: few
J: TRBJ1-1
DNA: TGTGCCAGCCAACTGGGGTTGGGGTACACTGAAGCTTTCTTT
CDR3: CASQLGLGYTEAFF

V: TRBV10-3
D: NA
size: NA
J: TRBJ1-4
DNA: TGTGCCATCAGGGCGGGGGGGCGGAATGAAAAACTGTTTTTT
CDR3: CAIRAGGRNEKLFF

V: TRBV30
D: TRBD1
size: NA
J: TRBJ1-4
DNA: TGTGCCTGGGGGGACAGGGAAAACTCAACTAATGAAAAACTGTTTTTT
CDR3: CAWGDRENSTNEKLFF

V: TRBV28
D: NA
size: NA
J: TRBJ1-2
DNA: TGTGCCAGCACCCATAACTATGGCTACACCTTC
CDR3: CASTHNYGYTF

V: TRBV27
D: TRBD1
size: few
J: TRBJ1-4
DNA: TGTGCCAGCAGTTATTACAGGGGGGATGAAAAACTGTTTTTT
CDR3: CASSYYRGDEKLFF

V: TRBV19
D: TRBD2
size: NA
J: TRBJ2-3
DNA: TGTGCCAGTAGTACCGTTGGCGGGAGACGAACAGATACGCAGTATTTT
CDR3: CASSTVGGRRTDTQYF

V: TRBV27
D: NA
size: NA
J: TRBJ2-1
DNA: TGTGCCAGCAGTTTATTACCGGTACACCCCCAGAGCTCCTACAATGAGCAGTTCTTC
CDR3: CASSLLPVHPQSSYNEQFF

V: TRBV5-1
D: NA
size: NA
J: TRBJ2-5
DNA: TGCGCCAGCAGGGATGAAGAGACCCAGTACTTC
CDR3: CASRDEETQYF

V: TRBV5-4
D: TRBD1
size: NA
J: TRBJ2-7
DNA: TGTGCCAGCAGCTTGAGTGGCCTGGGGGACAGAGACTACGAGCAGTACTTC
CDR3: CASSLSGLGDRDYEQYF

V: TRBV5-6
D: TRBD2
size: NA
J: TRBJ2-5
DNA: TGTGCCAGCAGCCCGACTAGCACGGGGGGGACCCAGTACTTC
CDR3: CASSPTSTGGTQYF

V: TRBV6-1
D: TRBD1
size: NA
J: TRBJ2-2
DNA: TGTGCCAGCAGTGAACGACAGGGGGCCGGGGAGCTGTTTTTT
CDR3: CASSERQGAGELFF

V: TRBV2
D: TRBD1
size: NA
J: TRBJ2-5
DNA: TGTGCCAGCAGCCACTTGGACAGGGATAGGCAGACCCAGTACTTC
CDR3: CASSHLDRDRQTQYF

V: TRBV6-5
D: NA
size: few
J: TRBJ2-7
DNA: TGTGCCAGCAGTCGGGAGTGGGAGCAGTACTTC
CDR3: CASSREWEQYF

V: TRBV29-1
D: TRBD1
size: NA
J: TRBJ2-7
DNA: TGCAGCGTCGCTCGACAGGGGGATTCGTACGAGCAGTACTTC
CDR3: CSVARQGDSYEQYF

V: TRBV5-1
D: NA
size: once
J: TRBJ1-3
DNA: TGCGCCAGCAGCTTCGTGCCGGGCGGCAGCTCTGGAAACACCATATATTTT
CDR3: CASSFVPGGSSGNTIYF